This TCR beta chain was sequenced during a study of Graves' ophthalmopathy and Graves' hyperthyroidism. Uncontrolled infections, pregnancy, lactation or other autoimmune diseases led to patient exclusion. This clonotype was recorded at least ten times. The antigen remains undetermined. General study results and limits: Clonotypes were expanded in thyroid at above 0.001 frequency, and most also appeared in blood. The model achieved about 67% sensitivity and less than 75% specificity for ophthalmopathy progression. Discrimination between ophthalmopathy and stable hyperthyroidism by a 13-signature model showed 85% to 90% sensitivity and about 81% specificity.

TCR beta CDR3 amplification used RNA transcripts. After a first-round RT-PCR with HTBI primers, a second-round multiplex PCR was run. TCRdb used MiXCR to reprocess the multiplex PCR reads, holding one entry per CDR3 protein. This table has over 150,000 distinct CDR3 sequences, over 35% appearing once. The CDR3 spans 15 residues. Trimming at V came to 5 bases and at J to 3 bases, leaving 7 bases not matched to a gene. Germline V gene data show CDR1 as MDHEN and CDR2 as SYDVKM. The J gene is TRBJ2-4, the V gene TRBV28, with 7 nucleotides matching TRBD1. The source of this sequence is a woman between 35 and 50 years old with Graves' ophthalmopathy. Material: peripheral blood. The CDR3 DNA follows: TGTGCCAGCAGTCCGTCCCGGGACAGCAAAAACATTCAGTACTTC. Translation: CASSPSRDSKNIQYF. The whole variable domain, remainder taken from reference TRBV28 and TRBJ2-4, is DVKVTQSSRYLVKRTGEKVFLECVQDMDHENMFWYRQDPGLGLRLIYFSYDVKMKEKGDIPEGYSVSREKKERFSLILESASTNQTSMYLCASSPSRDSKNIQYFGAGTRLSVL.